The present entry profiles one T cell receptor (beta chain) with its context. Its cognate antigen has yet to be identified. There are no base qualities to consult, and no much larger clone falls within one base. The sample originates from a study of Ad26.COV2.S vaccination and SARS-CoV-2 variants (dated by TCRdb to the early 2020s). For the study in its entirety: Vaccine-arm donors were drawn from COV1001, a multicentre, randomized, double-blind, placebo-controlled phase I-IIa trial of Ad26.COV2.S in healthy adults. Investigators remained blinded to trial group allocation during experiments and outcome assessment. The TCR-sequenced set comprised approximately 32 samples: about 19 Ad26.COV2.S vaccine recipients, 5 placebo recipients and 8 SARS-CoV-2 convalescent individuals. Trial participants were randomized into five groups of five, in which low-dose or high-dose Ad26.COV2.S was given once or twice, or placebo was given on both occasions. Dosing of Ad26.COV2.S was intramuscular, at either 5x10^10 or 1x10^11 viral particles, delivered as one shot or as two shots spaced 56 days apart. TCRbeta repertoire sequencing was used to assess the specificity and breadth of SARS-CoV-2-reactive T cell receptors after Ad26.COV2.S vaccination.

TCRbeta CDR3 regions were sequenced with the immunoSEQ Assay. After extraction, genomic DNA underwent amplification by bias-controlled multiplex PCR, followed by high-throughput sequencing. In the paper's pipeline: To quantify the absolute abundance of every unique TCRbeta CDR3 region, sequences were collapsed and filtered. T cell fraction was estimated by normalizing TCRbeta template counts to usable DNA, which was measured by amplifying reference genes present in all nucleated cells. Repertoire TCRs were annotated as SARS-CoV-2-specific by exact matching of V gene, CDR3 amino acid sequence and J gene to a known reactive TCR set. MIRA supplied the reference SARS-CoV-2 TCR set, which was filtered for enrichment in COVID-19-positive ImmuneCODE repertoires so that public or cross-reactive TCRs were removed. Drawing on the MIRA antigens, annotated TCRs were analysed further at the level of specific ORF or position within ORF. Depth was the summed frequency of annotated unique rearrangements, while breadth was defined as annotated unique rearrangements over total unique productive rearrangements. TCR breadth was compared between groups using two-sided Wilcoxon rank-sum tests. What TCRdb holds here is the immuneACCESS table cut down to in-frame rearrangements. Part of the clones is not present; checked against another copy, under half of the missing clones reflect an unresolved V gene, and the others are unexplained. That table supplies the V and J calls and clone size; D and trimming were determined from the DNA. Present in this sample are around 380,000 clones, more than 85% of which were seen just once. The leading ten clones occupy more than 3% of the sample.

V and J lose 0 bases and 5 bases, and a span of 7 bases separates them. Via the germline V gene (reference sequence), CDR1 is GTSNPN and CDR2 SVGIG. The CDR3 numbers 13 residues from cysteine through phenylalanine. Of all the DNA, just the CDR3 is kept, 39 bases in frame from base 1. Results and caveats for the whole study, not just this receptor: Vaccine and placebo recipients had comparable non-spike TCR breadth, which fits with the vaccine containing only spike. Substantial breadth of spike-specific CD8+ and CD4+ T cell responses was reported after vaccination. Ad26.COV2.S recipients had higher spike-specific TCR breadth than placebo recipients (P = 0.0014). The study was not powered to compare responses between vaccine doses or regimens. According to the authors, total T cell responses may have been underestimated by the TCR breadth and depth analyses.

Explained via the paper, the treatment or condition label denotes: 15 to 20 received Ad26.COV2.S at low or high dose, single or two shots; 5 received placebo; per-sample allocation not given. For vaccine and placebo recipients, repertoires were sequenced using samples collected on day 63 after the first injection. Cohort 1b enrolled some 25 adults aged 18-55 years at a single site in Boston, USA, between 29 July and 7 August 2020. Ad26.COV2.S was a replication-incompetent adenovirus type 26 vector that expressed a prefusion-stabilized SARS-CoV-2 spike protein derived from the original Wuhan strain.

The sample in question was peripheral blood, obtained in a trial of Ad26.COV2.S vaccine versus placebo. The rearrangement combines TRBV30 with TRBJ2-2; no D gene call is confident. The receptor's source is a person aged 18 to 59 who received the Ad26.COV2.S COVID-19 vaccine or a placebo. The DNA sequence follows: TGTGCCTGGAGTGTACTGGGAACCGGGGAGCTGTTTTTT. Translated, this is CAWSVLGTGELFF.